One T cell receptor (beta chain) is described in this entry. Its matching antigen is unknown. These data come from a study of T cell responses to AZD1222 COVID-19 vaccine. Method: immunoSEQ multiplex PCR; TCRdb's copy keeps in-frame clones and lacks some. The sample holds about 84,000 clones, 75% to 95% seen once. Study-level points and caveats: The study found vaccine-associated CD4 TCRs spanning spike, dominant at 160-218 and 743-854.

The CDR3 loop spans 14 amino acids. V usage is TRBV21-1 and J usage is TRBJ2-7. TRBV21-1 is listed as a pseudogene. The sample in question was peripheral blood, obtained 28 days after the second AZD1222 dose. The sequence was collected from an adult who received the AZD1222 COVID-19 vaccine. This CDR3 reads CASSKEGSVDEQYF. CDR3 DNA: TGTGCCAGCAGCAAAGAAGGGTCGGTAGACGAGCAGTACTTC.